The clone carrying this T cell receptor beta chain came up many times. Specified time point: healthy volunteer bleed at 6 weeks. Before extraction, the whole blood was not fractionated, and total RNA was taken from it. A single record per CDR3 protein comes from TCRdb applying MiXCR to the RACE reads. The sample has about 65,000 distinct CDR3 sequences, approximately 6.5% seen once. This sample is part of a study of human T cells and chemical hapten exposure. Deletions cut 4 bases from V and 0 bases from J, with 15 bases between. There are 17 residues in the CDR3. The V gene's germline CDR1 is SEHNR and CDR2 FQNEAQ (reference sequence).

The chain is built from TRBV7-9 and TRBJ2-2; a weak D match, TRBD1 (6 bases). The sequenced material came from whole blood. The TCR comes from a female donor in good health. Some clones in this sample may be carry-over from other donors' samples. The CDR3, as DNA: TGTGCCAGCAGCTACCCACCCGGGACATCGAACACCGGGGAGCTGTTTTTT. This codes for CASSYPPGTSNTGELFF.